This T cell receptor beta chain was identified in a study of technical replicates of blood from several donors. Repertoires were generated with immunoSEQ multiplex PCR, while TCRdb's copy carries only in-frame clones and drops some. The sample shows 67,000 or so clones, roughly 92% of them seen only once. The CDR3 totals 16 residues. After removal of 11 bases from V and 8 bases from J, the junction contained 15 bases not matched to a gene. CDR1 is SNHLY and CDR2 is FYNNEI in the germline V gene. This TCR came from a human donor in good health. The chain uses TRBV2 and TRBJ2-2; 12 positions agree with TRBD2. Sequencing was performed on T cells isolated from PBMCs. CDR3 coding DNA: TGTGCCGCGCCCACGACTAGCGGGAGAAGAGCGGGGGAGCTGTTTTTT. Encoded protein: CAAPTTSGRRAGELFF.